The text below deals with one TCR beta chain. What it binds is not known. The CDR3 covers 16 residues. The ends were cut back, 2 bases at V and 4 bases at J, with 17 bases in the middle. The germline CDR1 and CDR2 sequences are SEHNR and FQNEAQ (reference sequence). This sample is drawn from a study of T cell responses to AZD1222 COVID-19 vaccine. About the study: The analysis combined second doses at about 4 or about 12 weeks.

Using immunoSEQ multiplex PCR, the repertoire was profiled, and TCRdb retains in-frame clones only, with some absent. This sample has about 97,000 clones, with around nine tenths found just once. Whole-study results and caveats: Dominant at 160-218 and 743-854, vaccine-associated CD4 TCRs also spanned spike. Donors skewed white British and female; clonal diversity was possibly underestimated. Spike-specific TCRs gained breadth and depth after people received two AZD1222 doses.

V usage is TRBV7-9 and J usage is TRBJ1-1; tentative D call: TRBD1 (5 bases). Sequenced material: peripheral blood, taken on day 0 of AZD1222 vaccination. This clonotype was sampled from an adult in good health. CDR3 DNA: TGTGCCAGCAGCTTAAGGGGTTCGGGGCCAGCCACTGAAGCTTTCTTT. Its protein is CASSLRGSGPATEAFF. Full variable domain (remainder filled in from reference TRBV7-9 and TRBJ1-1): DTGVSQNPRHKITKRGQNVTFRCDPISEHNRLYWYRQTLGQGPEFLTYFQNEAQLEKSRLLSDRFSAERPKGSFSTLEIQRTEQGDSAMYLCASSLRGSGPATEAFFGQGTRLTVV.